This TCR beta chain was recorded in a study of identical twins. Overall study findings and caveats: Models, which agreed with sharing between unrelated individuals, nonetheless underestimated the out-of-frame TCR alpha sharing seen in monozygotic twins. Out-of-frame alpha sequences common to twins exhibited an excess of low generation probability. Analyses based on zero insertions could be partly confounded by invariant MAIT and iNKT cells.

This CDR3 is 16 amino acids long. Losses at the gene ends were 0 bases for V and 7 bases for J; bases not matched to a gene: 7. Per germline, CDR1 MGHRA and CDR2 YSYEKL. Template switching created a universal primer site, and the cDNA included unique molecular identifiers. Each CDR3 protein gets one entry after TCRdb re-called the 5' RACE reads with MiXCR. Seen here are more than 400,000 distinct CDR3 sequences, over 12% observed once, and the top ten hold 0.44%. This clonotype was seen a handful of times. What it binds is not known. These same data were also listed under a study on yellow fever vaccine responses in identical twins.

The chain recombines TRBV4-1 with TRBJ2-2; the match to TRBD2 covers 8 bases. This TCR was recovered from a woman between 18 and 30 years old in good health. The specimen was CD4+ T cells sorted from blood. CDR3 in amino acids: CASSQDGTSVGGELFF. DNA of the CDR3: TGCGCCAGCAGCCAAGATGGGACTAGTGTTGGCGGGGAGCTGTTTTTT.